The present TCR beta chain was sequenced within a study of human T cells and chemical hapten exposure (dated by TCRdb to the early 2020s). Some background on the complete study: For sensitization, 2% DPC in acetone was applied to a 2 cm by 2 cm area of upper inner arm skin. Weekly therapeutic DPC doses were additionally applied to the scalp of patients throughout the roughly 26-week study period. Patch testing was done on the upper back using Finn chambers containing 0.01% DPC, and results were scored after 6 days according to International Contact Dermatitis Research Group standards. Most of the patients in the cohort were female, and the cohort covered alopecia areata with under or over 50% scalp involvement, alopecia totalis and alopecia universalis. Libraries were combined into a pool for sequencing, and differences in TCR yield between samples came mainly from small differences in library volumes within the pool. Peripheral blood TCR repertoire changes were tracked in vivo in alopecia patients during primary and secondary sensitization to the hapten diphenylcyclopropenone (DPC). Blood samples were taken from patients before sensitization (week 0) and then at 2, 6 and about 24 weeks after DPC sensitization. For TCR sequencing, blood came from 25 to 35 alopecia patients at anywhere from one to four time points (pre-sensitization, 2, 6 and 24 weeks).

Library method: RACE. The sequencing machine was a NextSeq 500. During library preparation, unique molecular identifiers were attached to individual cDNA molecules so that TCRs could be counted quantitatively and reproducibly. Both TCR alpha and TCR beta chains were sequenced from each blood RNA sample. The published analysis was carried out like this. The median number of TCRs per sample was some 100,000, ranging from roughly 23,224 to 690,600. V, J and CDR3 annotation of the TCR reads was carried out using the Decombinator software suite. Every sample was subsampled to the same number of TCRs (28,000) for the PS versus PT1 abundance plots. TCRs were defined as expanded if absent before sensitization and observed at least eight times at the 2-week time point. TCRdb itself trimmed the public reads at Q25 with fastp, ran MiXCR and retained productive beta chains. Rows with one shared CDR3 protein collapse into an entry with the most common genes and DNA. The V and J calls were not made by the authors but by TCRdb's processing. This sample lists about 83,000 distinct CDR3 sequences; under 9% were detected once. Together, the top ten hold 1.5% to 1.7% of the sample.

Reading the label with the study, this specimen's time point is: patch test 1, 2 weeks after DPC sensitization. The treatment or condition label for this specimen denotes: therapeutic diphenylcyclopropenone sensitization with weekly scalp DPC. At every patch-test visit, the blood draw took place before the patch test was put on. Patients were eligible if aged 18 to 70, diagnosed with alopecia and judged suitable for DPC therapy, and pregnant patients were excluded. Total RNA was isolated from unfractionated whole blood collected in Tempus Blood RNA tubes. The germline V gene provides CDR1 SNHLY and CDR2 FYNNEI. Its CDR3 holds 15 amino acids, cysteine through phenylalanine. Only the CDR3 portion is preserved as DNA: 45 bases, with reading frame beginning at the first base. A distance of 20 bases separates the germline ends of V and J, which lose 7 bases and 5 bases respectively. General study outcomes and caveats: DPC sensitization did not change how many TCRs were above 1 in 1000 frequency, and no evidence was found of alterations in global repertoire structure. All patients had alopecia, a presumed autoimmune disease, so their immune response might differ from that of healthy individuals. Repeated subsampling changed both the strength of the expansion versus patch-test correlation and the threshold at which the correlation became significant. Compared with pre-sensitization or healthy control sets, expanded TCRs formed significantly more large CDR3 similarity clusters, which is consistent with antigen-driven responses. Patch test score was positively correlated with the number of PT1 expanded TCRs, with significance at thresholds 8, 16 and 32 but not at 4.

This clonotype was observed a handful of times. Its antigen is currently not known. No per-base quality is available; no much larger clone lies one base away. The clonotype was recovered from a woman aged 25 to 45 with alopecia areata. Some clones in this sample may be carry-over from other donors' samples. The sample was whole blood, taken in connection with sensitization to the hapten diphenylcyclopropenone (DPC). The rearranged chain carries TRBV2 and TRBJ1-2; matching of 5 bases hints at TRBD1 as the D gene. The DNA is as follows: TGTGCCAGCAACCTAGAATACGGGACCCAATATGGCTACACCTTC. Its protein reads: CASNLEYGTQYGYTF.